The 20 T cell receptor beta chains below all came from one sample that was sequenced in a study of cytomegalovirus exposure and HLA in healthy donors (dated by TCRdb to between 2016 and 2019). The library was prepared using the immunoSEQ multiplex PCR assay. The multiplex PCR relied on a mix of 60 forward primers for TCR Vbeta segments and 13 reverse primers for TCR Jbeta segments. TCRdb limited this immuneACCESS table to in-frame rearrangements with V and J called. A share of clones is missing; checked studies link under half to unresolved V genes, and the rest is unexplained. Recorded for this sample are about 180,000 clones; about 80% of them occurred a single time. The ten biggest clones cover approximately 6.3% of the sample. The sample consisted of PBMCs. The origin of the receptors is a man aged 40-49 years in good health and CMV-seropositive.

This clone has more than one count but fewer than ten. The chain employs TRBV29-1 and TRBJ2-5; D is uncertain. The CDR3 totals 13 residues. V was trimmed by 7 bases and J by 4 bases, leaving 16 bases between them. The germline CDR1 and CDR2 sequences are SQVTM and ANQGSEA. In DNA form, the CDR3 reads TGCAGCGCTCGTCGTCAAATCGGAGAGACCCAGTACTTC. It specifies CSARRQIGETQYF.

The V gene is TRBV11-3, the J gene TRBJ2-7; D possibly corresponds to TRBD2 (6 bases). Germline-derived CDR1 and CDR2 are SGHNT and YENEEA. The CDR3 spans 14 residues. Trimming removed 1 base at V and 3 bases at J, with 10 bases between. CDR3 nucleotide sequence: TGTGCCAGCAGCTTAGGGGGTAGCGGCTACGAGCAGTACTTC. This translates into CASSLGGSGYEQYF.

The V gene is TRBV19, the J gene TRBJ1-4; 8 bases are a match to TRBD1. This CDR3 is 16 amino acids long. Germline V lookup: CDR1 LNHDA, CDR2 SQIVND (reference sequence). The ends lost 5 bases at V and 4 bases at J; junction bases unmatched: 9. DNA of the CDR3: TGTGCCAGTAGTTCAGGACAGGGCGAGGGTAATGAAAAACTGTTTTTT. Translated: CASSSGQGEGNEKLFF.

This rearrangement joins TRBV5-1 to TRBJ2-2, with 9 bases matching TRBD2. Trimming at V came to 3 bases and at J to 5 bases, leaving 8 bases not matched to a gene. Germline lookup yields CDR1 SGHRS and CDR2 YFSETQ. There are 16 residues in the CDR3. The CDR3 bases are TGCGCCAGCAGCTCGGCCACTAGCGGGCTTACCGGGGAGCTGTTTTTT. Protein sequence: CASSSATSGLTGELFF.

The rearrangement uses TRBV9 and TRBJ2-2; a weak D match, TRBD1 (6 bases). Germline loops: CDR1 SGDLS, CDR2 YYNGEE. The CDR3 loop spans 16 amino acids. The V and J ends lost 0 bases and 1 base respectively, with 10 bases between them. CDR3 sequence: CASSVVGHLNTGELFF. The CDR3 DNA follows: TGTGCCAGCAGCGTAGTGGGACACTTGAACACCGGGGAGCTGTTTTTT.

Here the CDR3 DNA reads TGTGCCAGCAGTGCCCCGTATGGGGGCGGCAATCAGCCCCAGCATTTT. Its translation is CASSAPYGGGNQPQHF. The rearrangement links TRBV6-1 to TRBJ1-5; D may be TRBD1 (6 bases). Germline CDR1 reads MNHNS; CDR2 reads SASEGT. The CDR3 sequence is 16 residues long. The ends were cut back, 4 bases at V and 2 bases at J, with 15 bases in the middle.

The rearrangement joins TRBV5-4 to TRBJ2-7; D ambiguous. V was pared by 5 bases and J by 3 bases, with 9 bases between. In germline, CDR1 is SGHNT, CDR2 YYREEE (reference sequence). The CDR3 totals 12 residues. CDR3 coding DNA: TGTGCCAGCAGTGACACCGACTACGAGCAGTACTTC. Translated: CASSDTDYEQYF.

This chain links TRBV6-1 with TRBJ2-7, with D perhaps matching TRBD1 (5 bases). Germline assignment: CDR1 MNHNS and CDR2 SASEGT. The V gene lost 8 bases and the J gene lost 6 bases, with 20 bases spanning the gap. The CDR3 sequence is 14 residues long. This CDR3 is CASATVNKAGEQYF. CDR3 coding DNA: TGTGCCAGCGCGACAGTTAATAAAGCAGGCGAGCAGTACTTC.

The genes are TRBV12-5 and TRBJ2-6; possible D gene TRBD2, 7 bases. The germline CDR1 and CDR2 sequences are LGHNT and FRNRAP. The length of the CDR3 is 18 residues. Deletions cut 6 bases from V and 2 bases from J, with 20 bases between. CDR3 nucleotide sequence: TGTGCTAGTGGCCCGCCTCGCGGGGGCCCCCCTGGGGCCAACGTCCTGACTTTC. Protein product: CASGPPRGGPPGANVLTF.

The J gene is TRBJ2-2, the V gene TRBV11-2; 9 bases match TRBD2. The germline V gene encodes CDR1 SGHAT and CDR2 FQNNGV. The trim removed 1 base at V and 3 bases at J, leaving 3 bases unmatched. The CDR3 is made up of 16 amino acids. DNA for the CDR3: TGTGCCAGCAGCTTAGCCCAGCGGGAGGACACCGGGGAGCTGTTTTTT. This gives the protein CASSLAQREDTGELFF. Looking up the rest from reference TRBV11-2 and TRBJ2-2 gives the full variable domain: EAGVAQSPRYKIIEKRQSVAFWCNPISGHATLYWYQQILGQGPKLLIQFQNNGVVDDSQLPKDRFSAERLKGVDSTLKIQPAKLEDSAVYLCASSLAQREDTGELFFGEGSRLTVL.

The genes are TRBV6-4 and TRBJ2-3; possible D gene TRBD2, 8 bases. The V end was cut by 6 bases, the J end by 6 bases, with 19 bases between. The CDR3 extends over 15 amino acids. In germline, CDR1 is MRHNA, CDR2 SNTAGT. The CDR3: CASRPGTASGDTQYF. The DNA for the CDR3 is TGTGCCAGCAGGCCAGGGACAGCTAGCGGGGATACGCAGTATTTT.

The V call is TRBV18, the J call TRBJ1-2; D may be TRBD1 (6 bases). Germline V CDR1 and CDR2: KGHSH, LQKENI. Trimming left V 3 bases short and J 6 bases short, with 11 bases between. CDR3 length equals 13 residues. The CDR3 sequence: CASSPGQGNGYTF. The CDR3, as DNA: TGTGCCAGCTCACCGGGCCAGGGGAATGGCTACACCTTC.

This clone was recorded only once. The chain couples TRBV19 to TRBJ2-1; TRBD1 might be the D (6 bases). Trimming removed 5 bases at V and 5 bases at J, with 16 bases between. The CDR3 totals 15 residues. Germline loops: CDR1 LNHDA, CDR2 SQIVND (reference sequence). DNA for the CDR3: TGTGCCAGTAGTCCCTTGGACAGAAACAACAATGAGCAGTTCTTC. Amino acid sequence: CASSPLDRNNNEQFF.

V usage is TRBV30 and J usage is TRBJ2-1, with 8 bases aligning to TRBD2. The germline gives CDR1 GTSNPN, CDR2 SVGIG (reference sequence). The CDR3 loop spans 16 amino acids. After removal of 3 bases from V and 0 bases from J, the junction contained 7 bases not matched to a gene. The CDR3 DNA reads as TGTGCCTGGAGCCAATCCGGGACTAGCTCCTACAATGAGCAGTTCTTC. Translation: CAWSQSGTSSYNEQFF.

The rearrangement uses TRBV5-4 and TRBJ2-1; possibly TRBD2 for D (6 bases). CDR3 length: 16 amino acids. V was clipped by 0 bases and J by 2 bases, with 12 bases between them. Germline V gives CDR1 SGHNT, CDR2 YYREEE (reference sequence). The CDR3 reads CASSLGGTSTYNEQFF. CDR3 coding DNA: TGTGCCAGCAGCTTGGGAGGGACTTCCACCTACAATGAGCAGTTCTTC.

The V call is TRBV30, the J call TRBJ2-7; the match to TRBD1 covers 7 bases. The CDR3 runs 14 residues. V shed 3 bases, J shed 3 bases, and the junction held 8 bases outside the gene matches. The germline gives CDR1 GTSNPN, CDR2 SVGIG (reference sequence). The chain's CDR3 is CAWSERGTDYEQYF. CDR3 DNA: TGTGCCTGGAGCGAACGTGGGACAGACTACGAGCAGTACTTC.

This clone has more than one count but fewer than ten. The chain couples TRBV19 to TRBJ2-4; D unresolved. This CDR3 region has 16 residues. With 3 bases removed from V and 0 bases from J, the gap between germline ends came to 12 bases. The germline CDR1 and CDR2 sequences are LNHDA and SQIVND (reference sequence). The CDR3 is CASSMESRGAKNIQYF. DNA for the CDR3: TGTGCCAGTAGTATGGAGTCTCGTGGAGCCAAAAACATTCAGTACTTC.

The V gene is TRBV2, the J gene TRBJ1-5; no clear D gene. The CDR3 has 14 residues. CDR1 is SNHLY, CDR2 FYNNEI, per germline. Trimming removed 1 base from V and 6 bases from J, with 10 bases in between. CDR3 amino acids: CASSEGLPGQPQHF. As DNA, the CDR3 is TGTGCCAGCAGTGAAGGATTACCGGGTCAGCCCCAGCATTTT.

The gene calls are TRBV27 and TRBJ1-1; D is unclear. The CDR3 length is 13 residues. Between the trimmed V and J ends, which lost 4 bases and 1 base, there was a span of 7 bases. The germline gives CDR1 MNHEY, CDR2 SMNVEV (reference sequence). The CDR3: CASSWYGNTEAFF. The CDR3 DNA follows: TGTGCCAGCAGTTGGTACGGGAACACTGAAGCTTTCTTT.

The V and J genes are TRBV7-6 and TRBJ1-4, with no clear D. The CDR3 has 15 amino acids. V was trimmed by 1 base and J by 7 bases, leaving 13 bases between them. Germline values: CDR1 SGHVS, CDR2 FNYEAQ. This chain's CDR3 is CASSLGRELSEKLFF. DNA for the CDR3: TGTGCCAGCAGCTTAGGGAGGGAGTTGAGTGAAAAACTGTTTTTT. Together with reference TRBV7-6 and TRBJ1-4, the CDR3 gives the full variable domain: GAGVSQSPRYKVTKRGQDVALRCDPISGHVSLYWYRQALGQGPEFLTYFNYEAQQDKSGLPNDRFSAERPEGSISTLTIQRTEQRDSAMYRCASSLGRELSEKLFFGSGTQLSVL.